The 13 T cell receptor beta chains below come from one sample, sequenced in a study of neurological immune-mediated disorders (dated by TCRdb to the late 2010s). Libraries came from 5' RACE. Data came from an Illumina HiSeq 2500. In TCRdb, the public reads were trimmed at Q25 with fastp and aligned with MiXCR, with productive beta chains retained. Rows with a matching CDR3 protein are joined into one entry that keeps the most common DNA and genes. The sample includes fewer than 40,000 distinct CDR3 sequences, with about 4% observed a single time. The ten largest clones add up to roughly 25% of the sample. Sequencing was performed on CD4+ T cells from blood. Source of these receptors: a woman between 40 and 50 years old in good health.

This clonotype was observed many times. The genes are TRBV20-1 and TRBJ1-6; TRBD1 aligns across 11 bases. CDR1 is DFQATT, CDR2 SNEGSKA, per germline (reference sequence). V was clipped by 3 bases and J by 9 bases; unmatched bases: 10. This CDR3 has 16 residues. The CDR3 region is CSARENAGTGGSPLHF. CDR3 sequence (DNA): TGCAGTGCTAGGGAAAATGCCGGGACAGGGGGTTCACCCCTCCACTTT.

This clonotype was seen many times. The V gene is TRBV18, the J gene TRBJ1-5; 8 bases are shared with TRBD1. V lost 2 bases and J lost 4; bases outside the gene matches: 7. The CDR3 contains 16 residues. Germline assignment: CDR1 KGHSH and CDR2 LQKENI. CDR3 protein: CASSPTPQGGNQPQHF. CDR3 bases: TGTGCCAGCTCACCAACCCCACAGGGGGGTAATCAGCCCCAGCATTTT.

This clonotype was counted ten times or more. This chain connects TRBV20-1 to TRBJ2-1; D unclear. Looked up from germline, CDR1 is DFQATT and CDR2 is SNEGSKA (reference sequence). This CDR3 has 14 residues. V lost 0 bases and J 1 base, leaving 7 bases between the germline ends. The CDR3 nucleotides read TGCAGTGCTAGAGATGTACTGTCCTACAATGAGCAGTTCTTC. This translates into CSARDVLSYNEQFF.

This clonotype was observed at least ten times. The V gene is TRBV25-1, the J gene TRBJ1-1, with 10 bases aligning to TRBD1. This CDR3 contains 16 residues. Germline loops: CDR1 MGHDK, CDR2 SYGVNS. With V trimmed by 5 bases and J by 0 bases, 6 bases remained unmatched. As DNA, the CDR3 is TGTGCCAGCAGTCCGTTGACAGGGGGCTTGAACACTGAAGCTTTCTTT. It yields the protein CASSPLTGGLNTEAFF.

In its sample, this clonotype was seen many times. The V and J genes are TRBV5-5 and TRBJ2-7; 7 nucleotides match TRBD1. This CDR3 region has 12 residues. V shed 4 bases and J 4 bases; nucleotides not matched to a gene: 2. Germline values: CDR1 SGHKS, CDR2 YYEKEE (reference sequence). The CDR3 sequence: CASSLGQYEQYF. CDR3 DNA: TGTGCCAGCAGCCTGGGACAGTACGAGCAGTACTTC.

This clonotype has a count of ten or more. The chain joins TRBV12-3 or TRBV12-4 to TRBJ2-7, with D unresolved. Trimming took off 5 bases at V and 8 bases at J, with 16 bases between the two ends. This CDR3 contains 13 residues. The CDR3 sequence is CASSAKSVRKQYF. The CDR3 DNA reads TGTGCCAGCAGTGCGAAGAGCGTACGGAAGCAGTACTTC.

This clonotype was seen repeatedly, ten times or more. The chain recombines TRBV7-8 with TRBJ2-6; D gene ambiguous. Germline CDR1 SGHVS, CDR2 FQNEAQ. With 6 bases removed from V and 4 bases from J, the gap between germline ends came to 7 bases. This CDR3 comprises 13 residues. The CDR3: CASSFDGANVLTF. CDR3 DNA sequence: TGTGCCAGCAGTTTTGACGGGGCCAACGTCCTGACTTTC.

This clonotype has a count of ten or more. This rearrangement joins TRBV5-1 to TRBJ2-7, with 7 bases matching TRBD2. Unmatched junction bases numbered 4, after V lost 4 bases and J lost 0 bases. This CDR3 comprises 14 residues. Germline lookup yields CDR1 SGHRS and CDR2 YFSETQ. This CDR3 reads CASSVGLDSYEQYF. The CDR3, as DNA: TGCGCCAGCAGCGTAGGACTAGACTCCTACGAGCAGTACTTC.

There are many counts of this clonotype. This chain connects TRBV20-1 to TRBJ1-2; D gene unclear. The germline V gene encodes CDR1 DFQATT and CDR2 SNEGSKA (reference sequence). V was cut by 4 bases and J by 2 bases, with 17 bases left in between. The length of the CDR3 is 15 residues. CDR3 sequence (DNA): TGCAGTGCTATGCCGCCAGGTTGGAGAAACTATGGCTACACCTTC. Protein: CSAMPPGWRNYGYTF.

This clonotype has at least ten counts. The genes are TRBV20-1 and TRBJ2-1; D is ambiguous. The CDR3 consists of 13 residues. In germline, CDR1 is DFQATT, CDR2 SNEGSKA (reference sequence). V was trimmed by 0 bases and J by 7 bases, leaving 10 bases between them. DNA for the CDR3: TGCAGTGCTAGAGATGTCAGTGCAAATGAGCAGTTCTTC. Translation: CSARDVSANEQFF.

This clonotype occurred many times. The chain couples TRBV5-1 to TRBJ2-3, with D maybe TRBD2 (6 bases). This CDR3 has 18 amino acids. CDR1 and CDR2 from the germline V gene are SGHRS and YFSETQ. Trimming left V 0 bases short and J 2 bases short, with 19 bases between. For the CDR3, the DNA is TGCGCCAGCAGCTTGGGGCTGTGGAGGGACGCCCCCACAGATACGCAGTATTTT. Translated, it gives CASSLGLWRDAPTDTQYF.

This clonotype was found a few times. DNA of the CDR3: TGTGCCAGCACCAACTCGGACGAGCAGTACTTC. Its protein product is CASTNSDEQYF. The rearrangement uses TRBV11-1 and TRBJ2-7; no reliable D call. This CDR3 has 11 amino acids. The V end lost 7 bases, the J end lost 5 bases, and 9 bases lay between the germline ends. Looked up from germline, CDR1 is SGHAT and CDR2 is FQDESV (reference sequence).

This clonotype was found many times. The chain is built from TRBV20-1 and TRBJ2-5; 7 positions match TRBD1. Per the germline V gene, CDR1 is DFQATT and CDR2 is SNEGSKA (reference sequence). The CDR3 extends over 14 amino acids. V gave up 1 base and J gave up 5 bases; unmatched junction bases: 7. The CDR3 here is CSARVVDRTETQYF. The DNA for the CDR3 is TGCAGTGCTAGAGTTGTGGACAGGACGGAGACCCAGTACTTC.